What follows are 10 T cell receptor beta chains derived from one specimen sequenced in a study of blood T cells in healthy people across ages. Primed by a sample-barcoded 5' primer and a J-beta primer mix, a second PCR proceeded for 7 to 11 cycles. TCRdb ran MiXCR on the 5' RACE reads and lists one entry per CDR3 protein. The table has 1.5 million or so distinct CDR3 sequences, about 45% seen once; the top ten hold under 5%. Material: blood. These receptors all come from a woman aged 18-29 years in good health.

The gene calls are TRBV7-2 and TRBJ2-5; TRBD1 is a possible D gene (6 bases). Looked up from germline, CDR1 is SGHTA and CDR2 is FQGNSA. CDR3 length: 15 amino acids. The V and J ends lost 5 bases and 4 bases respectively, with 17 bases between them. The CDR3 reads CASSQGRRGTETQYF. The CDR3 nucleotides read TGTGCCAGCAGCCAGGGGCGGCGAGGGACAGAGACCCAGTACTTC.

J is TRBJ1-3 and V is TRBV4-1; perhaps TRBD1 as D (5 bases). The CDR3 is 16 amino acids. Germline CDR1 is MGHRA and CDR2 is YSYEKL. Trimming stripped 0 bases from V and 0 bases from J, with 9 bases between. CDR3 protein: CASSQDLTASGNTIYF. CDR3 bases: TGCGCCAGCAGCCAAGATTTGACAGCCTCTGGAAACACCATATATTTT.

The CDR3: CASSQLTGEPNEKLFF. CDR3 sequence (DNA): TGCGCCAGCAGCCAACTGACAGGGGAGCCTAATGAAAAACTGTTTTTT. This sequence joins TRBV4-3 and TRBJ1-4; 8 positions agree with TRBD1. This CDR3 is 16 amino acids long. From germline, CDR1 is LGHNA and CDR2 YSLEER. Trimming cost V 2 bases and J 3 bases; bases outside gene matches: 5.

V is TRBV20-1 and J is TRBJ2-7; D may correspond to TRBD1 or TRBD2 (5 bases each). CDR1 DFQATT and CDR2 SNEGSKA come from the germline V gene (reference sequence). The germline V and J ends were trimmed by 6 bases and 4 bases, with 16 bases remaining between them. This CDR3 has 13 amino acids. CDR3 residues: CSATHSWGYEQYF. DNA of the CDR3: TGCAGTGCCACCCATTCCTGGGGGTACGAGCAGTACTTC.

This chain joins TRBV11-2 and TRBJ2-5; 9 bases are a match to TRBD1. J lost 4 bases, V lost 5 bases, and 11 bases had no gene match. The germline V gene encodes CDR1 SGHAT and CDR2 FQNNGV. The CDR3 runs to 16 residues. As DNA, the CDR3 is TGTGCCAGCAGCCACTGGGACAGGGATGTTTCAGAGACCCAGTACTTC. Its translation: CASSHWDRDVSETQYF.

The CDR3 sequence: CASSYRSDRDAAEAFF. The CDR3 DNA reads TGTGCCAGCAGTTACCGGAGTGACAGGGACGCTGCTGAAGCTTTCTTT. The chain recombines TRBV6-6 with TRBJ1-1, with 7 nucleotides matching TRBD1. Germline values: CDR1 MNHNY, CDR2 SVGAGI (reference sequence). With 2 bases clipped from V and 6 bases from J, the junction kept 12 bases outside the gene matches. This CDR3 region has 16 residues.

The table lists this clonotype with a few counts. The rearrangement joins TRBV12-3 or TRBV12-4 to TRBJ1-1; D unclear. The CDR3 covers 14 residues. The V end was cut by 6 bases, the J end by 1 base, with 12 bases between. The CDR3: CASSERRQNTEAFF. Here the CDR3 DNA reads TGTGCCAGCAGCGAACGACGGCAGAACACTGAAGCTTTCTTT.

This chain links TRBV28 with TRBJ2-1; TRBD2 aligns across 12 bases. Losses at the gene ends were 9 bases for V and 5 bases for J; bases not matched to a gene: 5. CDR3 length equals 14 residues. The germline CDR1 and CDR2 sequences are MDHEN and SYDVKM. The CDR3 sequence is CASSSSGRDNEQFF. In DNA, the CDR3 is TGTGCCAGTTCATCTAGCGGGAGGGACAATGAGCAGTTCTTC.

V and J are TRBV27 and TRBJ1-6; D not certain. The germline gives CDR1 MNHEY, CDR2 SMNVEV (reference sequence). The CDR3 contains 16 residues. Trimming removed 3 bases at V and 6 bases at J, with 15 bases between. CDR3 protein: CASSFGGRRINSPLHF. CDR3 bases: TGTGCCAGCAGTTTTGGTGGGCGGCGGATTAATTCACCCCTCCACTTT.

The genes are TRBV29-1 and TRBJ2-1; 8 bases line up with TRBD2. J gave up 3 bases and V 1 base, and 8 bases lay outside the gene matches. Per the germline V gene, CDR1 is SQVTM and CDR2 is ANQGSEA. This CDR3 is built from 16 residues. This chain's CDR3 is CSVEGAIAGSYNEQFF. DNA for the CDR3: TGCAGCGTTGAAGGAGCCATAGCGGGGAGCTACAATGAGCAGTTCTTC.